This paragraph covers one T cell receptor (beta chain) sequence. The sample originates from a study of blood T cell repertoires in COVID-19. Across the study: The origin of the acute and convalescent COVID-19 samples was the United States, Italy and Spain. PBMCs, B-cell-depleted T cells, or T cells were the source of the cDNA or gDNA that made up the material.

Source study methods: Researchers report that nucleated cell counts were estimated from reference gene primer amplification. The protocol was immunoSEQ multiplex PCR, while the TCRdb copy is restricted to in-frame clones and leaves out a portion. The V and J calls and clone size were taken over from that table, and D and trimming were inferred from the DNA. The sample includes a few hundred thousand clones, just over 85% of them seen just once. Losses at the gene ends were 4 bases for V and 6 bases for J; bases not matched to a gene: 5. The CDR3 sequence is 13 residues long. Germline loops: CDR1 SGHRS, CDR2 YFSETQ.

What was sequenced was peripheral blood. The sequence was obtained from a man aged 50 or older with acute or convalescent COVID-19. The chain joins TRBV5-1 to TRBJ1-2; 8 positions agree with TRBD1. The CDR3 DNA is TGCGCCAGCAGCACTCCAGGGGGCGATGGCTACACCTTC. It translates to CASSTPGGDGYTF.